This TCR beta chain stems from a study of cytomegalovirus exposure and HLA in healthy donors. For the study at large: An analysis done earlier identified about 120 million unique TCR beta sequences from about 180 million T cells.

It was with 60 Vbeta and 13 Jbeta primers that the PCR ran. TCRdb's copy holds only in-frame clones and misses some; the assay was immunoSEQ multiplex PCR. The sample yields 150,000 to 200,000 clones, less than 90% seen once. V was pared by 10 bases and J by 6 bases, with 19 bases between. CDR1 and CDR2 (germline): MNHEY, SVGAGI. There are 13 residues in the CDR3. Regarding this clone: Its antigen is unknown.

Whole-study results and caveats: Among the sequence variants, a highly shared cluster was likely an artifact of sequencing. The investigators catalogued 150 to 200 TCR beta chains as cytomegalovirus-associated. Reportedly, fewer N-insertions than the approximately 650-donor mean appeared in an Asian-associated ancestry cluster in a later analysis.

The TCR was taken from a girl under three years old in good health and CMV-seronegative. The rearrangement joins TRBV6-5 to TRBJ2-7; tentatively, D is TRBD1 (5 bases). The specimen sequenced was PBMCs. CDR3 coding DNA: TGTGCCACCACTGCGAGTTGGGGCACCGAGCAGTACTTC. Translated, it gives CATTASWGTEQYF.